These T cell receptor beta chains were read from a single sample in a study of blood T cells in healthy people across ages. TCRdb re-called the 5' RACE reads through MiXCR, storing one row per CDR3 protein. Of some 1.4 million distinct CDR3 sequences listed, 42% were seen once; the top ten hold 7.9%. Sequencing used blood. These receptors were obtained from a woman younger than 30 in good health. The CDR3 runs from the conserved cysteine through the conserved F or W. Each record gives: J gene, V gene, clone size, CDR3 length, D gene, CDR3 protein, CDR3 DNA. A D gene is named only where the DNA matches it firmly. Not all rows give a size; the values are once, few, many and, for expanded clones, a class.

TRBJ2-5	TRBV29-1	few	12	.	CSAKLQQETQYF	TGCAGCGCCAAACTACAGCAAGAGACCCAGTACTTC
TRBJ2-1	TRBV2	.	15	.	CASSENAPGYNEQFF	TGTGCCAGCAGTGAAAACGCACCGGGGTACAATGAGCAGTTCTTC
TRBJ1-2	TRBV7-2	.	15	.	CASSSQTSFDYGYTF	TGTGCCAGCAGTAGCCAGACATCTTTCGACTATGGCTACACCTTC
TRBJ2-7	TRBV11-2	.	14	.	CASSSNVGTYEQYF	TGTGCCAGCAGCTCAAACGTGGGGACCTACGAGCAGTACTTC
TRBJ1-6	TRBV14	few	15	.	CASSQGGISGSPLHF	TGTGCCAGCAGCCAAGGGGGAATAAGTGGTTCACCCCTCCACTTT
TRBJ2-1	TRBV6-1	.	14	TRBD1	CASSEGTGIDEQFF	TGTGCCAGCAGTGAGGGGACAGGGATAGATGAGCAGTTCTTC
TRBJ2-5	TRBV4-2	.	16	.	CASSRFSAGYQETQYF	TGTGCCAGCAGCCGATTTAGCGCGGGGTACCAAGAGACCCAGTACTTC
TRBJ1-4	TRBV5-1	few	14	.	CASSLKTTGEKLFF	TGCGCCAGCAGCCTAAAAACGACGGGTGAAAAACTGTTTTTT
TRBJ2-7	TRBV11-2	.	13	.	CASSLSRVAEQYF	TGTGCCAGCAGCTTATCCAGGGTTGCCGAGCAGTACTTC
TRBJ2-7	TRBV20-1	.	8	.	CSANEQYF	TGCAGTGCCAACGAGCAGTACTTC
TRBJ2-4	TRBV27	.	14	.	CASSLQRAKNIQYF	TGTGCCAGCAGTTTACAGAGGGCCAAAAACATTCAGTACTTC
TRBJ1-5	TRBV20-1	few	13	TRBD1	CSAKGTGGKPQHF	TGCAGTGCTAAAGGGACAGGGGGTAAGCCCCAGCATTTT
TRBJ2-5	TRBV24-1	few	13	.	CATSDWTVETQYF	TGTGCCACCAGTGATTGGACAGTCGAGACCCAGTACTTC
TRBJ1-1	TRBV7-3	.	16	TRBD1	CTSSATDRGLNTEAFF	TGTACCAGCAGCGCTACGGACAGGGGGTTGAACACTGAAGCTTTCTTT
TRBJ2-6	TRBV7-8	.	16	.	CASSLALRAGANVLTF	TGTGCCAGCAGCTTAGCGCTCCGGGCTGGGGCCAACGTCCTGACTTTC
TRBJ2-3	TRBV5-1	.	14	.	CASSTSQGADTQYF	TGCGCCAGCAGCACCTCCCAGGGCGCAGATACGCAGTATTTT
TRBJ2-5	TRBV21-1	.	21	.	CASRERTWTGRSSKVQGTQYF	TGTGCCAGCAGGGAACGCACCTGGACAGGGCGAAGTAGTAAAGTCCAAGGGACCCAGTACTTC
TRBJ1-2	TRBV5-5	once	16	TRBD1	CASSIGTGGSYDGYTF	TGTGCCAGCAGCATAGGGACAGGGGGCTCCTATGATGGCTACACCTTC
TRBJ2-1	TRBV2	.	15	.	CASPKEGGPNNEQFF	TGTGCCAGCCCAAAAGAGGGGGGCCCTAACAATGAGCAGTTCTTC
TRBJ2-3	TRBV9	.	15	TRBD1	CASSSGQVSTDTQYF	TGTGCCAGCAGCTCCGGACAGGTCAGCACAGATACGCAGTATTTT
TRBJ2-2	TRBV27	few	22	.	CASSLFGWVSGPPDQNTGELFF	TGTGCCAGCAGTTTATTCGGGTGGGTCTCTGGACCTCCGGATCAGAACACCGGGGAGCTGTTTTTT
TRBJ2-5	TRBV5-1	.	15	.	CASSLSFRLQETQYF	TGCGCCAGCAGCTTAAGCTTCAGGCTTCAAGAGACCCAGTACTTC
TRBJ2-3	TRBV7-8	.	16	.	CASSLRGDKGTDTQYF	TGTGCCAGCAGCTTAAGGGGGGATAAAGGGACAGATACGCAGTATTTT
TRBJ1-1	TRBV5-1	few	16	TRBD1	CASSLVGTVMNTEAFF	TGCGCCAGCAGCTTGGTCGGGACAGTTATGAACACTGAAGCTTTCTTT
TRBJ2-2	TRBV5-1	.	15	.	CASSLPGANTGELFF	TGCGCCAGCAGCTTGCCAGGAGCGAACACCGGGGAGCTGTTTTTT
TRBJ2-4	TRBV19	.	14	.	CASSIGQGLNIQYF	TGTGCCAGTAGTATTGGTCAGGGGTTAAACATTCAGTACTTC
TRBJ1-1	TRBV7-2	few	14	.	CASSLVEGYTEAFF	TGTGCCAGCAGCTTAGTGGAAGGATACACTGAAGCTTTCTTT
TRBJ2-3	TRBV7-9	few	15	.	CASSWAGTSTDTQYF	TGTGCCAGCAGCTGGGCCGGGACTTCCACAGATACGCAGTATTTT
TRBJ2-3	TRBV29-1	.	15	.	CSVEGEAGYTDTQYF	TGCAGCGTTGAAGGTGAGGCAGGCTACACAGATACGCAGTATTTT
TRBJ2-7	TRBV7-2	.	13	.	CASGRQTDYEQYF	TGTGCCAGCGGCAGACAGACCGACTACGAGCAGTACTTC
TRBJ2-3	TRBV10-3	.	14	.	CAISGGGSTNTQYF	TGTGCCATCAGTGGGGGTGGGTCCACAAATACGCAGTATTTT
TRBJ2-2	TRBV3-1	.	17	.	CASSQPEGGPNTGELFF	TGTGCCAGCAGCCAACCCGAGGGGGGGCCGAACACCGGGGAGCTGTTTTTT
TRBJ2-5	TRBV18	.	15	.	CASSPFVWGEETQYF	TGTGCCAGCTCACCATTCGTATGGGGGGAAGAGACCCAGTACTTC
TRBJ1-6	TRBV7-2	.	17	TRBD1	CASSLETGGGYNSPLHF	TGTGCCAGCAGCTTAGAAACAGGGGGTGGATATAATTCACCCCTCCACTTT
TRBJ2-7	TRBV28	few	15	.	CASSPPGPGTYEQYF	TGTGCCAGCAGTCCCCCGGGACCCGGAACCTACGAGCAGTACTTC
TRBJ2-5	TRBV2	few	12	.	CATRGNQETQYF	TGTGCCACCCGTGGGAACCAAGAGACCCAGTACTTC
TRBJ2-1	TRBV5-1	.	14	.	CASSLEVGGSEQFF	TGCGCCAGCAGCTTGGAGGTAGGGGGTAGTGAGCAGTTCTTC
TRBJ2-7	TRBV6-5	few	15	.	CASSSPRRGVGEQYF	TGTGCCAGCAGTTCCCCTCGGAGGGGGGTAGGCGAGCAGTACTTC
TRBJ1-2	TRBV4-1	many	13	TRBD1	CASSRDRGNGYTF	TGCGCCAGCAGCCGGGACAGGGGTAATGGCTACACCTTC
TRBJ2-7	TRBV25-1	many	12	.	CASSATAYEQYF	TGTGCCAGCAGTGCGACAGCCTACGAGCAGTACTTC
TRBJ2-7	TRBV30	few	15	TRBD1	CAWSPNSGGGDEQYF	TGTGCCTGGAGTCCGAATTCAGGGGGCGGGGATGAGCAGTACTTC
TRBJ2-3	TRBV27	.	19	TRBD2	CASSKRTSGRVVGTDTQYF	TGTGCCAGCAGTAAGAGGACTAGCGGGAGGGTTGTGGGCACAGATACGCAGTATTTT
TRBJ2-4	TRBV5-5	.	16	TRBD1	CASGLTGAGAKNIQYF	TGTGCCAGCGGATTAACAGGGGCCGGGGCCAAAAACATTCAGTACTTC
TRBJ2-1	TRBV25-1	.	12	.	CASSDFVNEQFF	TGTGCCAGCAGTGATTTTGTGAATGAGCAGTTCTTC
TRBJ2-1	TRBV20-1	.	14	.	CSARGGRVVDEQFF	TGCAGTGCCAGGGGGGGACGGGTCGTCGATGAGCAGTTCTTC
TRBJ2-1	TRBV14	.	14	TRBD2	CASSGAGVSNEQFF	TGTGCCAGCAGCGGAGCGGGAGTAAGCAATGAGCAGTTCTTC
TRBJ2-2	TRBV4-1	once	14	.	CASSHYGTDGELFF	TGCGCCAGCAGCCATTATGGGACCGACGGGGAGCTGTTTTTT
TRBJ2-3	TRBV20-1	.	12	TRBD1	CSAPDRGDTQYF	TGCAGTGCACCGGACAGGGGAGATACGCAGTATTTT
TRBJ1-2	TRBV3-1	few	16	.	CASSQGSGAGNYGYTF	TGTGCCAGCAGCCAAGGATCGGGGGCTGGCAACTATGGCTACACCTTC
TRBJ2-4	TRBV6-1	.	19	TRBD2	CASSEGKTRVLAAKNIQYF	TGTGCCAGCAGTGAAGGGAAAACGAGGGTACTAGCGGCCAAAAACATTCAGTACTTC
TRBJ2-5	TRBV6-5	.	14	.	CASSSARGGETQYF	TGTGCCAGCAGCTCCGCCAGGGGGGGAGAGACCCAGTACTTC
TRBJ1-5	TRBV27	few	13	.	CASRAGDNQPQHF	TGTGCCAGCAGAGCGGGGGACAATCAGCCCCAGCATTTT
TRBJ1-1	TRBV12-3/TRBV12-4	.	11	.	CASKIKERAFF	TGTGCCAGCAAGATAAAGGAGCGGGCTTTCTTT
TRBJ1-2	TRBV3-1	.	14	TRBD1	CASSRGQGSRGYTF	TGTGCCAGCAGCCGAGGACAGGGATCCCGCGGCTACACCTTC
TRBJ1-6	TRBV12-3/TRBV12-4	.	12	.	CASMLPGNPLHF	TGTGCCAGCATGCTGCCCGGAAACCCCCTCCACTTT
TRBJ2-1	TRBV27	.	18	TRBD2	CASSTTRTSTIGGHEQFF	TGTGCCAGCAGTACGACTCGGACTAGCACCATCGGCGGGCATGAGCAGTTCTTC
TRBJ1-4	TRBV10-3	.	15	.	CAISESGGGGEKLFF	TGTGCCATCAGTGAGTCGGGCGGAGGAGGTGAAAAACTGTTTTTT
TRBJ1-2	TRBV19	.	11	.	CATMGSHGYTF	TGTGCCACGATGGGGAGCCATGGCTACACCTTC
TRBJ1-2	TRBV25-1	.	13	.	CASGHPGTYGYTF	TGTGCCAGCGGGCATCCAGGAACCTATGGCTACACCTTC